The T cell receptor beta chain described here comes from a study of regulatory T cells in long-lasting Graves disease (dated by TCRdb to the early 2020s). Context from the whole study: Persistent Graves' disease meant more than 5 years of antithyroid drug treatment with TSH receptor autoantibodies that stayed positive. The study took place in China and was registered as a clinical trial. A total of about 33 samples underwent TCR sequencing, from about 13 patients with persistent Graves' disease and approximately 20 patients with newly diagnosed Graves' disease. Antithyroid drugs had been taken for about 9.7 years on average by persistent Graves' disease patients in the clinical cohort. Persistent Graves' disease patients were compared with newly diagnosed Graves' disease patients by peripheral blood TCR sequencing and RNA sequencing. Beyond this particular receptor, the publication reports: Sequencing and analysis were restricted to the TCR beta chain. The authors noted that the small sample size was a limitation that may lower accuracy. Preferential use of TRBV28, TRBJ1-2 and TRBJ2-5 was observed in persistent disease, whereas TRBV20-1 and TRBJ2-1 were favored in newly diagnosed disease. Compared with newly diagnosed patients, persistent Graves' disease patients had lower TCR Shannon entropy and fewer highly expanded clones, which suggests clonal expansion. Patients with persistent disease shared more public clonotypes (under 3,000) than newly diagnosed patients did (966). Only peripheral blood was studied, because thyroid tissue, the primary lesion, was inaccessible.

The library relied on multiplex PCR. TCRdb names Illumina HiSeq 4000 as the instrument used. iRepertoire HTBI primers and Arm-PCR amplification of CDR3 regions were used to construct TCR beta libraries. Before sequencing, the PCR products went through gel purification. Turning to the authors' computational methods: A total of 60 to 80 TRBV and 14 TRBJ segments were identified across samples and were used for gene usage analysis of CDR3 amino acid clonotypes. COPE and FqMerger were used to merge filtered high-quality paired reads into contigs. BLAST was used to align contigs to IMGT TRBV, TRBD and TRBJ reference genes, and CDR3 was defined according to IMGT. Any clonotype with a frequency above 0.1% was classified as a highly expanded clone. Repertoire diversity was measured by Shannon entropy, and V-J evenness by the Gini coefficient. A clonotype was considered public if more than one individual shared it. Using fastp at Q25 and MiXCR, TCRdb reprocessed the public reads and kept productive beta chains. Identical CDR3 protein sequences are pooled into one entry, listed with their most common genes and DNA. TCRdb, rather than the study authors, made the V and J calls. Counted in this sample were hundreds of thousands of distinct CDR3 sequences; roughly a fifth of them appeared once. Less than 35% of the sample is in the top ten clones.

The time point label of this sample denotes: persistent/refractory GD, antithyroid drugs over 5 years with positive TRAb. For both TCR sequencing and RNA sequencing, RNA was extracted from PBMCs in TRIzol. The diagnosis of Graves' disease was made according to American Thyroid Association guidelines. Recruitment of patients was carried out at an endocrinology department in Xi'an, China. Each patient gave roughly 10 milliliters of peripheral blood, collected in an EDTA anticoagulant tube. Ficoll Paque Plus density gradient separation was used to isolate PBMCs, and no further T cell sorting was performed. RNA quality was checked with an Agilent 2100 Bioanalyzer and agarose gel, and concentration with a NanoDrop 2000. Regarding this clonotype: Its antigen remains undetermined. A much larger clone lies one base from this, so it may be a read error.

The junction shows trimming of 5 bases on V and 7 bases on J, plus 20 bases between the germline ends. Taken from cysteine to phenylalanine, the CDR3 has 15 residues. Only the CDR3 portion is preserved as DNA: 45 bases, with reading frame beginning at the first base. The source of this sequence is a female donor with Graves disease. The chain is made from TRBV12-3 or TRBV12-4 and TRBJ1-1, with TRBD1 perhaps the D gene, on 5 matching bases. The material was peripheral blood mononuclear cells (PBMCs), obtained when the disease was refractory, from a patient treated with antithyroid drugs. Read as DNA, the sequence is TGTGCCAGCAGTGTTTTCGGTGGAGTAGGGGATGAAGCTTTCTTT. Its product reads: CASSVFGGVGDEAFF.